Only a few counts were recorded for the clone carrying this TCR beta chain. The sample comes from a study of CD8+ T cells in alopecia areata. Alopecia areata patients had lesional scalp punch biopsies and peripheral blood taken from them. Researchers picked out CD4+ and CD8+ T cells from PBMCs by sorting. Germline V gene data show CDR1 as SEHNR and CDR2 as FQNEAQ (reference sequence). The CDR3 runs 16 residues. Trimming at V came to 5 bases and at J to 1 base, leaving 8 bases not matched to a gene. Extracted RNA was reverse transcribed into cDNA, the sequencing template. Libraries were prepared by immunoSEQ multiplex PCR; TCRdb keeps only in-frame clonotypes and omits some of them. Of 20,000 to 30,000 clones in the sample, about 47% were seen once.

The receptor's source is a human donor with alopecia areata. Sequenced input: NKG2D-high CD8+ T cells sorted from blood. This rearrangement joins TRBV7-9 to TRBJ2-5; 9 nucleotides match TRBD2. CDR3 nucleotides: TGTGCCAGCAGCCGCGGGAGCGGGAGGTTCCAAGAGACCCAGTACTTC. Its protein product is CASSRGSGRFQETQYF.